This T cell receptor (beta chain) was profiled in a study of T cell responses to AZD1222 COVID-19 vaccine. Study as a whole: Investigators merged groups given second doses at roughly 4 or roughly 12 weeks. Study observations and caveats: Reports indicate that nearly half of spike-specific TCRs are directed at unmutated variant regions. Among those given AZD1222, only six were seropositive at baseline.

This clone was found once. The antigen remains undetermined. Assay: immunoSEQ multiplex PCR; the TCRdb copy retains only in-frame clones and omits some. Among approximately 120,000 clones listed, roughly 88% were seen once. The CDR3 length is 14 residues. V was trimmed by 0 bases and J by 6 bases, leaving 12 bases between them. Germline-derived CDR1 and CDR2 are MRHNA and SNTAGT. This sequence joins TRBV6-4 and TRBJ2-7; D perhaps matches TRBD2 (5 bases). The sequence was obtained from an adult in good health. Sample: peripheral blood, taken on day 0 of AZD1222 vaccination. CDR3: CASSDSPGVGEQYV. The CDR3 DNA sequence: TGTGCCAGCAGTGACTCTCCCGGGGTCGGCGAGCAGTACGTC.